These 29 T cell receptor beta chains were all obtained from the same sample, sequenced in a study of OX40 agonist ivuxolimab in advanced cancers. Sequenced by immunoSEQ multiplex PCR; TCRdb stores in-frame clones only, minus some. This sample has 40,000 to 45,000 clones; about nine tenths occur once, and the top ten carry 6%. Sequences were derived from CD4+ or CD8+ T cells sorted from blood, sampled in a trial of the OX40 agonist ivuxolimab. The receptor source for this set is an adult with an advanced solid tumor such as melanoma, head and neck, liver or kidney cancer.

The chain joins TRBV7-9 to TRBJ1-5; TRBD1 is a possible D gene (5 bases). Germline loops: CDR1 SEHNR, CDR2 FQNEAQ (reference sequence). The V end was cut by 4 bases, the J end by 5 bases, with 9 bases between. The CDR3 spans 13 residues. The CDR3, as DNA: TGTGCCAGCAGCTACTTGGGGGATCAGCCCCAGCATTTT. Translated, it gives CASSYLGDQPQHF. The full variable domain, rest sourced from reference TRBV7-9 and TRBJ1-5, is DTGVSQNPRHKITKRGQNVTFRCDPISEHNRLYWYRQTLGQGPEFLTYFQNEAQLEKSRLLSDRFSAERPKGSFSTLEIQRTEQGDSAMYLCASSYLGDQPQHFGDGTRLSIL.

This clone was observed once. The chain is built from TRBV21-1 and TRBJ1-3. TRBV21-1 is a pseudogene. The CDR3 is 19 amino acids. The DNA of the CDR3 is TGTGCCAGCAGCAAAGTGGAGGGGTATCGGGTTCTGTCTGGAAACACCATATATTTT. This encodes CASSKVEGYRVLSGNTIYF.

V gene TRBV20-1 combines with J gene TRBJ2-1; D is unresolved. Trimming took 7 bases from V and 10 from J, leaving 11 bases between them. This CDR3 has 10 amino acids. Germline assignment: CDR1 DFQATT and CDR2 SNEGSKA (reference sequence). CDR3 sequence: CSVKRREQFF. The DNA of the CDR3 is TGCAGTGTGAAGCGAAGGGAGCAGTTCTTC.

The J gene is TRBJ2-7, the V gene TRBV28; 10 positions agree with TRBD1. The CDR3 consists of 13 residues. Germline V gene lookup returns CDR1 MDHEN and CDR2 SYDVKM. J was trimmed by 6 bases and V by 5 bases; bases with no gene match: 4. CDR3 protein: CASSRGQGGEQYF. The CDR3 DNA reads TGTGCCAGCAGTAGAGGACAGGGGGGCGAGCAGTACTTC. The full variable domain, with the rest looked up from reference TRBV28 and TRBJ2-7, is DVKVTQSSRYLVKRTGEKVFLECVQDMDHENMFWYRQDPGLGLRLIYFSYDVKMKEKGDIPEGYSVSREKKERFSLILESASTNQTSMYLCASSRGQGGEQYFGPGTRLTVT.

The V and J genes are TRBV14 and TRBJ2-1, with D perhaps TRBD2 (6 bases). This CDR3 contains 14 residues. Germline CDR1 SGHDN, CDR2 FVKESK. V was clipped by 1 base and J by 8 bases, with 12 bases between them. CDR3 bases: TGTGCCAGCAGCCAAGTACCTGGGAGGTATGAGCAGTTCTTC. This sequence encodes CASSQVPGRYEQFF.

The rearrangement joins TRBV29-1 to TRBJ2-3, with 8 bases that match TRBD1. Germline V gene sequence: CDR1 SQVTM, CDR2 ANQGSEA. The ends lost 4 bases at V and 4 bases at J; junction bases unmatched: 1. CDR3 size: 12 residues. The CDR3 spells CSVVQGADTQYF. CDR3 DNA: TGCAGCGTTGTACAGGGGGCAGATACGCAGTATTTT.

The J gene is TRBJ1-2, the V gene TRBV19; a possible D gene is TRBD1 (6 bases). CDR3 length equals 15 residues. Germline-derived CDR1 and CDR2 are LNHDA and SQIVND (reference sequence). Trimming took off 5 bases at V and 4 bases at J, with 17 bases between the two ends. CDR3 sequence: CASSPTGTSIYGYTF. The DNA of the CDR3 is TGTGCCAGTAGTCCCACCGGGACATCCATCTATGGCTACACCTTC.

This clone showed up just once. CDR3 nucleotides: TGTGCCAGTAGTATATTGTGGGGGCAAGAGCAGTTCTTC. Its protein is CASSILWGQEQFF. The V gene is TRBV19, the J gene TRBJ2-1, with a tentative D call TRBD1 (6 bases). V was clipped by 2 bases and J by 10 bases, with 12 bases between them. Germline lookup yields CDR1 LNHDA and CDR2 SQIVND (reference sequence). The CDR3 totals 13 residues.

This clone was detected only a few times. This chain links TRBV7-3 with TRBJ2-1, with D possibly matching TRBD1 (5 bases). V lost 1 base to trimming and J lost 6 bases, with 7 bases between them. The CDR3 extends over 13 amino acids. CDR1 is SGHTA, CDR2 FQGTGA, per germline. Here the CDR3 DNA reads TGTGCCAGCAGCTTAATTAGGGGCAATGAGCAGTTCTTC. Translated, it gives CASSLIRGNEQFF.

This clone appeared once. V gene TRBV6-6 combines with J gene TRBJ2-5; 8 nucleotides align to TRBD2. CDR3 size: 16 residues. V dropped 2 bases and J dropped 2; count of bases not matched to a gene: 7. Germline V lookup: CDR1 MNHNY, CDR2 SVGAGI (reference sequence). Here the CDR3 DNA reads TGTGCCAGCAGTTACAGGGCGGGAGGAACTCAAGAGACCCAGTACTTC. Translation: CASSYRAGGTQETQYF.

Here the CDR3 reads CASSHRGGVVYTDTQYF. In DNA form, the CDR3 reads TGCGCCAGCAGTCATCGTGGGGGTGTCGTTTACACAGATACGCAGTATTTT. The rearrangement joins TRBV23-1 to TRBJ2-3; tentatively, D is TRBD1 or TRBD2 (5 bases each). TRBV23-1 is identified as an open reading frame with a role that is uncertain. This CDR3 has 17 residues. The V and J ends lost 3 bases and 2 bases respectively, with 18 bases between them.

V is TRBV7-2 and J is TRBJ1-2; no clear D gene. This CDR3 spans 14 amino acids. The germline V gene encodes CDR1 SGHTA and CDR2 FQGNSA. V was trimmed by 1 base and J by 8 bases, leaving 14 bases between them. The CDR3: CASSLGLPLAGYTF. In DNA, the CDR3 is TGTGCCAGCAGCTTAGGGCTTCCTCTGGCCGGCTACACCTTC. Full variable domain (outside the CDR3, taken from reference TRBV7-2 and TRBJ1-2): GAGVSQSPSNKVTEKGKDVELRCDPISGHTALYWYRQSLGQGLEFLIYFQGNSAPDKSGLPSDRFSAERTGGSVSTLTIQRTQQEDSAVYLCASSLGLPLAGYTFGSGTRLTVV.

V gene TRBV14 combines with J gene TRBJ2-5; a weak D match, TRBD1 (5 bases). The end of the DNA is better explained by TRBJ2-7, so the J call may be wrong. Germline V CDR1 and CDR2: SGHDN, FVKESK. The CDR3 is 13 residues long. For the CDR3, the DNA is TGTGCCAGCAGCGCCATTGACAGATACGAGCAGTACTTC. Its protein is CASSAIDRYEQYF.

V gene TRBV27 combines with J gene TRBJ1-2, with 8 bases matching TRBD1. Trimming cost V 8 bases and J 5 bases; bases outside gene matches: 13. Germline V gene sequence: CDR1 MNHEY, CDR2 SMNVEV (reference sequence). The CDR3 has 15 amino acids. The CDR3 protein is CASPRPGQARYGYTF. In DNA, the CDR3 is TGTGCCAGCCCCCGTCCGGGACAGGCTCGGTATGGCTACACCTTC.

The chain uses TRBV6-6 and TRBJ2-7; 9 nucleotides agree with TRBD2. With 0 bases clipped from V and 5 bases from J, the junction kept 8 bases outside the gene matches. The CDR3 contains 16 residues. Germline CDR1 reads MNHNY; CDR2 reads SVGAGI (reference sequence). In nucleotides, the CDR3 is TGTGCCAGCAGTTACTCCCTTAGCGGGAGTCGACACGAGCAGTACTTC. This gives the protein CASSYSLSGSRHEQYF.

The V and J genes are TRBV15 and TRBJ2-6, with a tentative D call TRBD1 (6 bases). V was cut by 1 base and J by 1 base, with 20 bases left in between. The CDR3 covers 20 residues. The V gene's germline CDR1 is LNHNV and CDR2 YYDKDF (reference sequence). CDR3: CATSRVGVGAVSSGANVLTF. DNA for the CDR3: TGTGCCACCAGCAGAGTGGGGGTGGGGGCCGTATCGTCTGGGGCCAACGTCCTGACTTTC.

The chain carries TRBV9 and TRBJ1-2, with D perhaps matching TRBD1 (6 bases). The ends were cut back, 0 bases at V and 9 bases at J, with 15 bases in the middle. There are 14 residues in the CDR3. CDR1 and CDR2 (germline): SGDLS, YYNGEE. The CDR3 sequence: CASSVGGRGRSYTF. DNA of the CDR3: TGTGCCAGCAGCGTAGGGGGCAGGGGAAGGAGCTACACCTTC. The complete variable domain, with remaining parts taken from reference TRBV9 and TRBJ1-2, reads DSGVTQTPKHLITATGQRVTLRCSPRSGDLSVYWYQQSLDQGLQFLIQYYNGEERAKGNILERFSAQQFPDLHSELNLSSLELGDSALYFCASSVGGRGRSYTFGSGTRLTVV.

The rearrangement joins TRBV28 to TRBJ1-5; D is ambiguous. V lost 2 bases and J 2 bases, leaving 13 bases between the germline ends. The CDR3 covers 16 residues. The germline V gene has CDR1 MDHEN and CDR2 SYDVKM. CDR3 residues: CASSLMGSAGNQPQHF. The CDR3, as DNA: TGTGCCAGCAGTTTAATGGGCTCTGCGGGCAATCAGCCCCAGCATTTT.

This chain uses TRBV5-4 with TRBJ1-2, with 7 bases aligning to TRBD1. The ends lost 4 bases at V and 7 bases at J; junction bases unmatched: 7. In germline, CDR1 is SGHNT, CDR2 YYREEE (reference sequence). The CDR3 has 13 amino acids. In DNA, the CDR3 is TGTGCCAGCAGCCCTGACAGGGTGGGTGGCTACACCTTC. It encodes CASSPDRVGGYTF.

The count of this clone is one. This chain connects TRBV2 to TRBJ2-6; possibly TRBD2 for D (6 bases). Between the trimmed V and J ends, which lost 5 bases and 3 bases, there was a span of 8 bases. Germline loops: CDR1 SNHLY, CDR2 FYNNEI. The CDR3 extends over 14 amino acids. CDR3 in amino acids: CASSWGVGANVLTF. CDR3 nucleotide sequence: TGTGCCAGCAGTTGGGGGGTTGGGGCCAACGTCCTGACTTTC.

The CDR3 here is CASSFTVGTGELFF. The DNA of the CDR3 is TGTGCCAGCAGCTTCACCGTGGGGACCGGGGAGCTGTTTTTT. This rearrangement joins TRBV5-4 to TRBJ2-2; no firm D call. Per the germline V gene, CDR1 is SGHNT and CDR2 is YYREEE (reference sequence). The CDR3 totals 14 residues. Trimming pared 2 bases from V and 5 bases from J, leaving 10 bases between.

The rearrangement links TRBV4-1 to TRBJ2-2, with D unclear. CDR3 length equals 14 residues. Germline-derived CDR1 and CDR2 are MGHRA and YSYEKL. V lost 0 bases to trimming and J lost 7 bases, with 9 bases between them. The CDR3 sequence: CASSQDPAVGELFF. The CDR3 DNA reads TGCGCCAGCAGCCAAGATCCTGCGGTCGGGGAGCTGTTTTTT.

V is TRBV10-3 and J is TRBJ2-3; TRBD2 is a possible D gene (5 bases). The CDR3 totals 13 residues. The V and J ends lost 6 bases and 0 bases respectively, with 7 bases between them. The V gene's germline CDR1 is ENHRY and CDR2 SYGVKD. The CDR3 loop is CAISEGSTDTQYF. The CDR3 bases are TGTGCCATCAGCGAGGGCAGCACAGATACGCAGTATTTT.

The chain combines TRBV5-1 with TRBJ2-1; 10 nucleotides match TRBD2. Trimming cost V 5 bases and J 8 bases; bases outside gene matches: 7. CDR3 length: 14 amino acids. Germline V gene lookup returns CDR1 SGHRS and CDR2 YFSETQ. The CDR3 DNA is TGCGCCAGCAGTCAGGGGACTAGCGTCGATGAGCAGTTCTTC. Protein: CASSQGTSVDEQFF. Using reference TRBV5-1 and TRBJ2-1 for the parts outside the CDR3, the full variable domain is KAGVTQTPRYLIKTRGQQVTLSCSPISGHRSVSWYQQTPGQGLQFLFEYFSETQRNKGNFPGRFSGRQFSNSRSEMNVSTLELGDSALYLCASSQGTSVDEQFFGPGTRLTVL.

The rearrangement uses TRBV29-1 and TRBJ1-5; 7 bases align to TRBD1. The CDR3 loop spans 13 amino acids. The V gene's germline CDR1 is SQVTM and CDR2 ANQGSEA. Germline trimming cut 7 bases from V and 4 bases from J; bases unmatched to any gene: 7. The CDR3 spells CSARTGDNQPQHF. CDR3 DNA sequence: TGCAGCGCCCGTACAGGGGATAATCAGCCCCAGCATTTT.

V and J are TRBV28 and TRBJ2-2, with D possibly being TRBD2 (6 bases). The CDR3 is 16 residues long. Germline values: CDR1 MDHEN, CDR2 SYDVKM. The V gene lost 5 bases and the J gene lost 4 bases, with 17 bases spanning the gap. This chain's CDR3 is CASSPPGVLATGELFF. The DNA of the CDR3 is TGTGCCAGCAGTCCCCCGGGGGTCCTCGCCACCGGGGAGCTGTTTTTT.

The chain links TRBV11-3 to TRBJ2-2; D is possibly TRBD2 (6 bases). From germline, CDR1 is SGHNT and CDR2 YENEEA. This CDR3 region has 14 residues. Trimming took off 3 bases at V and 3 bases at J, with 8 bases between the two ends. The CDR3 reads CASSLEGYTGELFF. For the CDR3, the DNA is TGTGCCAGCAGCTTGGAGGGGTACACCGGGGAGCTGTTTTTT.

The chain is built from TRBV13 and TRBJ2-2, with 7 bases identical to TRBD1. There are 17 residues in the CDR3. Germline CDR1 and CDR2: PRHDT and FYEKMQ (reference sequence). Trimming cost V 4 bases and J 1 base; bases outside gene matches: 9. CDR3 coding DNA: TGTGCCAGCAGCTCGGGACAGTTCCGAATGAACACCGGGGAGCTGTTTTTT. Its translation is CASSSGQFRMNTGELFF. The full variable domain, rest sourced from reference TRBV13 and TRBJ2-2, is AAGVIQSPRHLIKEKRETATLKCYPIPRHDTVYWYQQGPGQDPQFLISFYEKMQSDKGSIPDRFSAQQFSDYHSELNMSSLELGDSALYFCASSSGQFRMNTGELFFGEGSRLTVL.

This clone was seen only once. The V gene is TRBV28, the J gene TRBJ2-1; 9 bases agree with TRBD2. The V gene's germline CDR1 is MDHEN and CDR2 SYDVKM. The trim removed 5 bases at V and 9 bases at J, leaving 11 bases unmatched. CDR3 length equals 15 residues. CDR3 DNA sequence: TGTGCCAGCAGTCCTTATAGCGGGAGATATAGTGAGCAGTTCTTC. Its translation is CASSPYSGRYSEQFF.